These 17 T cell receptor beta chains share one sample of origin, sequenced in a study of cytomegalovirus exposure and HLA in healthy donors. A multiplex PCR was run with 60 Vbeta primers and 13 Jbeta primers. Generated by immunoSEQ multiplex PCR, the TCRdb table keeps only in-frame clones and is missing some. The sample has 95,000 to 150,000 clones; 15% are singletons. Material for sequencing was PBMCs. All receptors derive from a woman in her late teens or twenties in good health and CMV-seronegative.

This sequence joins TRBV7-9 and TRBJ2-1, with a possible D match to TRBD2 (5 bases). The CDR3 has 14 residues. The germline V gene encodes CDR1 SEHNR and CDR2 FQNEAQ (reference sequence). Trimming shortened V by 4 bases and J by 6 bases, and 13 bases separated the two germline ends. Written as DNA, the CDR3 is TGTGCCAGCAGCTCCACCCGGGGTTCCAATGAGCAGTTCTTC. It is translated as CASSSTRGSNEQFF.

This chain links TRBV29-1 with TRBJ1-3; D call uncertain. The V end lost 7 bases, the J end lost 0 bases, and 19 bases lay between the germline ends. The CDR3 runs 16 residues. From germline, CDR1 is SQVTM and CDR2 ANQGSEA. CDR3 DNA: TGCAGCGCCTCCCCGGGAAGCGGAGACTCTGGAAACACCATATATTTT. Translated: CSASPGSGDSGNTIYF.

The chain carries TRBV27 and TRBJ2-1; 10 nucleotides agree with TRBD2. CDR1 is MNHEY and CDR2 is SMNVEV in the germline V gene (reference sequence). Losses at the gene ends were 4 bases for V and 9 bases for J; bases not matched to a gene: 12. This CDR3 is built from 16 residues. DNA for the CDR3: TGTGCCAGCAGTTCACCTCTAGCGGGAGAATGGGGTGAGCAGTTCTTC. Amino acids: CASSSPLAGEWGEQFF.

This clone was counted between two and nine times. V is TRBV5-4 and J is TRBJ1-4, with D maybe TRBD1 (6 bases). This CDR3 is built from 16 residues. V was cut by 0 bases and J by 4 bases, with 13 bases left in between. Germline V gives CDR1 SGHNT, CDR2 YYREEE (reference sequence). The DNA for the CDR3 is TGTGCCAGCAGCTTGGGCGGACAGACGATTAATGAAAAACTGTTTTTT. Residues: CASSLGGQTINEKLFF.

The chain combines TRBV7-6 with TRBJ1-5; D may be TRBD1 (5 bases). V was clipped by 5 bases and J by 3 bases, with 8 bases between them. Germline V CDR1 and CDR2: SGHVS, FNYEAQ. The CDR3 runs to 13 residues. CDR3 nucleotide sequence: TGTGCCAGCAGCCAGGGTTTCAATCAGCCCCAGCATTTT. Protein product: CASSQGFNQPQHF.

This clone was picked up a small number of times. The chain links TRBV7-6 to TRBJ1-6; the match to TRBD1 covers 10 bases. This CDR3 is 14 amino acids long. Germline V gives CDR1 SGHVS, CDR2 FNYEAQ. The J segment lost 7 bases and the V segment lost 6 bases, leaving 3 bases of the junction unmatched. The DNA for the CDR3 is TGTGCCAGCAGTCGGGGACAGGGGAATTCACCCCTCCACTTT. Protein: CASSRGQGNSPLHF.

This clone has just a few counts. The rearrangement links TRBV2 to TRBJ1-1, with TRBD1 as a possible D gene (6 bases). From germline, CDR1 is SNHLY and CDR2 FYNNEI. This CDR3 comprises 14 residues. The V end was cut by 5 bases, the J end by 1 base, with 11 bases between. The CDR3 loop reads CASSSLGQNTEAFF. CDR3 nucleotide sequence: TGTGCCAGCAGTAGCCTGGGACAGAACACTGAAGCTTTCTTT. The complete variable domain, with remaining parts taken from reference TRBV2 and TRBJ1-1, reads EPEVTQTPSHQVTQMGQEVILRCVPISNHLYFYWYRQILGQKVEFLVSFYNNEISEKSEIFDDQFSVERPDGSNFTLKIRSTKLEDSAMYFCASSSLGQNTEAFFGQGTRLTVV.

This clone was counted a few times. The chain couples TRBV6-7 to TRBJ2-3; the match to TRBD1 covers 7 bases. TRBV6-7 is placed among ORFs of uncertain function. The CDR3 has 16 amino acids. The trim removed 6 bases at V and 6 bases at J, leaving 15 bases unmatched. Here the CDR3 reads CASRWDSQGLGDTQYF. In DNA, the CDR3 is TGTGCCAGCAGATGGGACAGCCAGGGGCTAGGGGATACGCAGTATTTT.

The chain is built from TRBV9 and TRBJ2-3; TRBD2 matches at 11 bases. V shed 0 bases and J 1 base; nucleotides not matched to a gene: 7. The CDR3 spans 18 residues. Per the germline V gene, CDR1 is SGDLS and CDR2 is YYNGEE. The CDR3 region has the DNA TGTGCCAGCAGCGTAGGGGGGACTAGCGGTGCCCGCACAGATACGCAGTATTTT. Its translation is CASSVGGTSGARTDTQYF.

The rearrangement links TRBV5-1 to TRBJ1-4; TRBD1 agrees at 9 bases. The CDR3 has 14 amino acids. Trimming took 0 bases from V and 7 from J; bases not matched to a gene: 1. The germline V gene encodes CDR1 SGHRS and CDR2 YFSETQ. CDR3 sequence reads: CASSLDRGREKLFF. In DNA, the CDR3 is TGCGCCAGCAGCTTGGACAGGGGGCGTGAAAAACTGTTTTTT.

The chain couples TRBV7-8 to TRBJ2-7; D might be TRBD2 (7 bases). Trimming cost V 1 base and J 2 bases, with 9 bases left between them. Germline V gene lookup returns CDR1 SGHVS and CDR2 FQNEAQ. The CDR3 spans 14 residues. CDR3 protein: CASSLGRGPYEQYF. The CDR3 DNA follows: TGTGCCAGCAGCTTAGGGCGGGGGCCCTACGAGCAGTACTTC.

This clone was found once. Written as DNA, the CDR3 is TGTGCCAGCACGCCGGACAGGGGCCTAGGTTATGGCTACACCTTC. Residues: CASTPDRGLGYGYTF. The chain has TRBV18 and TRBJ1-2; 9 positions agree with TRBD1. The junction had 12 bases not matched to a gene; V was cut back by 8 bases and J by 5 bases. Germline-derived CDR1 and CDR2 are KGHSH and LQKENI. This CDR3 contains 15 residues.

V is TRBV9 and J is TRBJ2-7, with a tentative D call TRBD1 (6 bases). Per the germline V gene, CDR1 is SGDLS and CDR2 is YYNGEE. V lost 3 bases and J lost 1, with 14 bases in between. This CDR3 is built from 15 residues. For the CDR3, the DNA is TGTGCCAGCAGCGCCTCGACAGGTCCATCCTACGAGCAGTACTTC. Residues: CASSASTGPSYEQYF.

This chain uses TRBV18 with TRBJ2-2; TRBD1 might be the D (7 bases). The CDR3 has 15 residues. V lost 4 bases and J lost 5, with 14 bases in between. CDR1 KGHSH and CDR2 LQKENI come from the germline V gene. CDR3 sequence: CASSQDRRGTGELFF. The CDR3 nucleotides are TGTGCCAGCTCACAGGACAGGCGGGGAACCGGGGAGCTGTTTTTT.

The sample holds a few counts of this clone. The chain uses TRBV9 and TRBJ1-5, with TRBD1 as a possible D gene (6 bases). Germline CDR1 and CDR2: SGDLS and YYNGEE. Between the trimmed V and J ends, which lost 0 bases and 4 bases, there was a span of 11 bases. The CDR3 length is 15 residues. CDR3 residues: CASSVGYRENQPQHF. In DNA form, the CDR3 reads TGTGCCAGCAGCGTAGGCTACAGGGAGAATCAGCCCCAGCATTTT.

CDR3 amino acids: CASSPREDTQYF. CDR3 nucleotide sequence: TGTGCCAGCTCACCACGAGAGGATACGCAGTATTTT. The chain recombines TRBV18 with TRBJ2-3; D not certain. Germline V lookup: CDR1 KGHSH, CDR2 LQKENI. With 1 base removed from V and 6 bases from J, the gap between germline ends came to 5 bases. The CDR3 length is 12 residues.

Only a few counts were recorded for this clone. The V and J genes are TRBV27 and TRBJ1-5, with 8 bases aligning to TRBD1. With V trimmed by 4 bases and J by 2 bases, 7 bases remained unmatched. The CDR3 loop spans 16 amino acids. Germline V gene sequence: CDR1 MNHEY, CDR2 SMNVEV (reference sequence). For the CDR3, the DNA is TGTGCCAGCAGTTCCCTCGACAGGGGTGGCAATCAGCCCCAGCATTTT. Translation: CASSSLDRGGNQPQHF.